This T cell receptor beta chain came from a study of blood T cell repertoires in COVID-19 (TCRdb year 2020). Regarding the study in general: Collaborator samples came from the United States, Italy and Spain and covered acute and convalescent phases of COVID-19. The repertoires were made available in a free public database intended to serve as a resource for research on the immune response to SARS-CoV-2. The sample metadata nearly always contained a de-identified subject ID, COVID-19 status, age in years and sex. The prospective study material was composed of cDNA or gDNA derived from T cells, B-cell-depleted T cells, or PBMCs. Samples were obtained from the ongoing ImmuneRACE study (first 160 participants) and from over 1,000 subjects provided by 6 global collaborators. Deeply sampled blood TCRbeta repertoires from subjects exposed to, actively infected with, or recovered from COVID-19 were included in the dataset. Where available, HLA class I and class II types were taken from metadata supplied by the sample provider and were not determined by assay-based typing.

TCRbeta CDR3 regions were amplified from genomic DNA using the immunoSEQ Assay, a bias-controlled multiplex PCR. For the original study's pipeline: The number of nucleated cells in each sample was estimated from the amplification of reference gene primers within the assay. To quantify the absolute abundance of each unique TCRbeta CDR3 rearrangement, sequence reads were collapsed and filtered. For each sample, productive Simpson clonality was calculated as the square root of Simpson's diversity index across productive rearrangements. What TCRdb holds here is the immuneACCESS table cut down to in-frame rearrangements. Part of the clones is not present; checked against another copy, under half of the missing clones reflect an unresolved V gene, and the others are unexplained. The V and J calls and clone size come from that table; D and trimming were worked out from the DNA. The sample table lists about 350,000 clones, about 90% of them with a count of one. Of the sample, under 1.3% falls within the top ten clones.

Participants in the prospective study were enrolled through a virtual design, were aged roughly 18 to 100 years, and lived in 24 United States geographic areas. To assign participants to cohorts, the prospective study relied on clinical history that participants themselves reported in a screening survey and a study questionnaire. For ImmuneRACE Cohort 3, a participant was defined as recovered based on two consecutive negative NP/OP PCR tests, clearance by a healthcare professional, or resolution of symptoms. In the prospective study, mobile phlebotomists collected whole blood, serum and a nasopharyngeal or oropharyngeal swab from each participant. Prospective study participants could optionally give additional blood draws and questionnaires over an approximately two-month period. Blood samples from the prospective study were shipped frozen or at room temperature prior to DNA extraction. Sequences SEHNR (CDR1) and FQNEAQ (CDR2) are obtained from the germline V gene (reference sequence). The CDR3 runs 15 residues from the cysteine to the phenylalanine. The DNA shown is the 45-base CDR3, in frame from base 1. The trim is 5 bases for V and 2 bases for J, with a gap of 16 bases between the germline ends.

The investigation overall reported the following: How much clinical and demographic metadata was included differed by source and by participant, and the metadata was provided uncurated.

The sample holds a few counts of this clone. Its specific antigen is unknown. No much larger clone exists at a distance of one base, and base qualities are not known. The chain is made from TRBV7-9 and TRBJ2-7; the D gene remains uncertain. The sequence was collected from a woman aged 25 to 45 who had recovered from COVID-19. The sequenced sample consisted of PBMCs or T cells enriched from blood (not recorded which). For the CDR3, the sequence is CASSEAIKVPYEQYF. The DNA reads TGTGCCAGCAGCGAGGCCATTAAGGTGCCCTACGAGCAGTACTTC.